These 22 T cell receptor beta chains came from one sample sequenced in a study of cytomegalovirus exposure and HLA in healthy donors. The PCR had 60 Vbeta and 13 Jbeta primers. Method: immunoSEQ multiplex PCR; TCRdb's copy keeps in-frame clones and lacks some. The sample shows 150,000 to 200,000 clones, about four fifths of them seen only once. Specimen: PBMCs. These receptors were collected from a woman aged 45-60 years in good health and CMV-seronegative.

The DNA of the CDR3 is TGTGCCAGCAGCTCAGCGGGGGGGCATAATACGCAGTATTTT. This sequence encodes CASSSAGGHNTQYF. This chain uses TRBV7-2 with TRBJ2-3; 10 bases agree with TRBD2. CDR3 size: 14 residues. Germline CDR1 SGHTA, CDR2 FQGNSA. The J segment lost 7 bases and the V segment lost 4 bases, leaving 5 bases of the junction unmatched.

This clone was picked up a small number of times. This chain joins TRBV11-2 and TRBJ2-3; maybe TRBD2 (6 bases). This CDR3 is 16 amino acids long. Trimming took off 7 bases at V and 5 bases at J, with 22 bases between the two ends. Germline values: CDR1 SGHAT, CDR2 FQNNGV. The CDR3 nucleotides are TGTGCCAGCAAAACCCGGTGGGGGGTTGGTGAAGATACGCAGTATTTT. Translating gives CASKTRWGVGEDTQYF.

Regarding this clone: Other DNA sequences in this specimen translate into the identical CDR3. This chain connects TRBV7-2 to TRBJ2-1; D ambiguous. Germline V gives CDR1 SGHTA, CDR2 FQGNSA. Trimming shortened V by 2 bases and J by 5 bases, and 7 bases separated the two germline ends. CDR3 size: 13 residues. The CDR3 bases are TGTGCCAGCAGCTTATTCCGCGACAATGAGCAGTTCTTC. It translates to CASSLFRDNEQFF.

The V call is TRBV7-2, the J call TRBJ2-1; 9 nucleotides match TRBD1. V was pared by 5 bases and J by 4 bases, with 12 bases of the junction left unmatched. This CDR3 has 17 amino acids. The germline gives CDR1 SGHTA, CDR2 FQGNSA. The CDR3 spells CASSVRQGVILYNEQFF. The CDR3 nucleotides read TGTGCCAGCAGCGTCCGACAGGGGGTCATTCTATACAATGAGCAGTTCTTC. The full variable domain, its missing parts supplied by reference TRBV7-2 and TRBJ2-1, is GAGVSQSPSNKVTEKGKDVELRCDPISGHTALYWYRQSLGQGLEFLIYFQGNSAPDKSGLPSDRFSAERTGGSVSTLTIQRTQQEDSAVYLCASSVRQGVILYNEQFFGPGTRLTVL.

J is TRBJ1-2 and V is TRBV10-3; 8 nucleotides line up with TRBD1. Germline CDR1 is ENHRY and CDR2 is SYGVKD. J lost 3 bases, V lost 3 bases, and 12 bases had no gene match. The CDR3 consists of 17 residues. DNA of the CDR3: TGTGCCATCAGTGAATCCATGTATGGGACAGGTGACTATGGCTACACCTTC. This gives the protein CAISESMYGTGDYGYTF.

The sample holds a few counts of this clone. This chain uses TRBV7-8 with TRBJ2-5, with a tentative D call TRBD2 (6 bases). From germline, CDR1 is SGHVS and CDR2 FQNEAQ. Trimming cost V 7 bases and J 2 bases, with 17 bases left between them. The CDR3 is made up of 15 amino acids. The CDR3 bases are TGTGCCAGCACCGCTCCGGGACTCGCACAAGAGACCCAGTACTTC. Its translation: CASTAPGLAQETQYF.

Written as DNA, the CDR3 is TGTGCCAGCAGTGAATCCGTGGAGCCCTACGAGCAGTACTTC. Protein sequence: CASSESVEPYEQYF. This rearrangement joins TRBV25-1 to TRBJ2-7; the D is unclear. The V and J ends lost 1 base and 2 bases respectively, with 9 bases between them. CDR3 length: 14 amino acids. In germline, CDR1 is MGHDK, CDR2 SYGVNS.

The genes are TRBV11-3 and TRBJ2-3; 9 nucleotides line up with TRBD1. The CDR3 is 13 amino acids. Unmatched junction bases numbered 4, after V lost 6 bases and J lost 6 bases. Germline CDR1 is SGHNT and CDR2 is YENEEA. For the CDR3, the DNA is TGTGCCAGCAGAGCTACAGGGGGCGATACGCAGTATTTT. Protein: CASRATGGDTQYF.

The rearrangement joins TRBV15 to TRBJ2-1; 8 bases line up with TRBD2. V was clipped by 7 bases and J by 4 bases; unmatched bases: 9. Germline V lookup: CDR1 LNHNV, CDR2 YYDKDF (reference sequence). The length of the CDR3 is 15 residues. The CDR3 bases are TGTGCCACCACCTCAGCGGGAGATCCATACAATGAGCAGTTCTTC. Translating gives CATTSAGDPYNEQFF.

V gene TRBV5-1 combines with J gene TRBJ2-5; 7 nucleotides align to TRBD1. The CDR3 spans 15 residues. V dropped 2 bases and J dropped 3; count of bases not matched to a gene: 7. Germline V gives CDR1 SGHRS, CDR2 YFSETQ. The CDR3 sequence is CASSFGRGREETQYF. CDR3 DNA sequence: TGCGCCAGCAGCTTTGGTAGGGGGCGGGAAGAGACCCAGTACTTC.

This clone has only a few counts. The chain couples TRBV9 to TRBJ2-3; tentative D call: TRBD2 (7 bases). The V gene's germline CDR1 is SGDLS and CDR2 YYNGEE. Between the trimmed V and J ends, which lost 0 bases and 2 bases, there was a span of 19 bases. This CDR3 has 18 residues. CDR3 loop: CASSVGGGQTTFTDTQYF. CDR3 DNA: TGTGCCAGCAGCGTAGGGGGGGGCCAAACGACATTCACAGATACGCAGTATTTT.

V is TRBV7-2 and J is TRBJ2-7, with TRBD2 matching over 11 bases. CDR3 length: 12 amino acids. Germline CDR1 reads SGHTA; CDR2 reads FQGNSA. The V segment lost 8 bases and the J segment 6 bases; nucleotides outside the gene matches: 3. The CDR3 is CASASGGFEQYF. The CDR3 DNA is TGTGCCAGCGCTAGCGGGGGGTTCGAGCAGTACTTC.

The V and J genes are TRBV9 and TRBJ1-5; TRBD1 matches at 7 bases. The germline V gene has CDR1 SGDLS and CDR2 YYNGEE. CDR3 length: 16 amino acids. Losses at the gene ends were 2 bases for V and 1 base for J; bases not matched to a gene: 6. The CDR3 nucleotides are TGTGCCAGCAGCGTCCACGACAGGGAAAGCAATCAGCCCCAGCATTTT. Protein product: CASSVHDRESNQPQHF.

This chain's CDR3 is CASRGGQGTYGYTF. In nucleotides, the CDR3 is TGTGCCAGCAGAGGGGGACAGGGGACTTATGGCTACACCTTC. The chain uses TRBV2 and TRBJ1-2; 10 bases are shared with TRBD1. The length of the CDR3 is 14 residues. Germline V CDR1 and CDR2: SNHLY, FYNNEI. Trimming at V came to 6 bases and at J to 5 bases, leaving 6 bases not matched to a gene.

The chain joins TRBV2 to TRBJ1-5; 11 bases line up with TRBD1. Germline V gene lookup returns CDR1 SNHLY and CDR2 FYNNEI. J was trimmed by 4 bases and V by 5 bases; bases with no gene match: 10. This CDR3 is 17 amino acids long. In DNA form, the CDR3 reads TGTGCCAGCAGTAGCTCCGGGACAGGGGGGTGGAATCAGCCCCAGCATTTT. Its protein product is CASSSSGTGGWNQPQHF.

The CDR3 DNA sequence: TGCGCCAGCAGCCAAGATCAGGACAGGGGCTACGAGCAGTACTTC. Translation gives CASSQDQDRGYEQYF. The chain uses TRBV4-3 and TRBJ2-7, with 9 bases that match TRBD1. Looked up from germline, CDR1 is LGHNA and CDR2 is YSLEER. The CDR3 sequence is 15 residues long. V dropped 0 bases and J dropped 3; count of bases not matched to a gene: 3.

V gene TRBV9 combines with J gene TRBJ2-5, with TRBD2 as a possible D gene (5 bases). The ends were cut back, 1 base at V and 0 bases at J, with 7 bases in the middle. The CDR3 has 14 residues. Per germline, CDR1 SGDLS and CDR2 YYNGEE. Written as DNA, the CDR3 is TGTGCCAGCAGCGTAATAGCGAACCAAGAGACCCAGTACTTC. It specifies CASSVIANQETQYF.

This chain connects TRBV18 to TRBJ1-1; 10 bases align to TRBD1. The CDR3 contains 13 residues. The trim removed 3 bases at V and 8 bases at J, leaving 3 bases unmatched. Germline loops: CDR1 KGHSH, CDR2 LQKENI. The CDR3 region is CASSPGTGEEAFF. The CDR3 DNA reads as TGTGCCAGCTCACCTGGGACAGGGGAGGAAGCTTTCTTT.

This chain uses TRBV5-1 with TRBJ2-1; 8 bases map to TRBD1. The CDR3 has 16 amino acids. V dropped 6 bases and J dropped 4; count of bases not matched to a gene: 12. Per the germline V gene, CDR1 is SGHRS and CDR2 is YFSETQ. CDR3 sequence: CASTTAGTGPYNEQFF. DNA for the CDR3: TGCGCCAGCACCACCGCCGGGACAGGACCTTACAATGAGCAGTTCTTC.

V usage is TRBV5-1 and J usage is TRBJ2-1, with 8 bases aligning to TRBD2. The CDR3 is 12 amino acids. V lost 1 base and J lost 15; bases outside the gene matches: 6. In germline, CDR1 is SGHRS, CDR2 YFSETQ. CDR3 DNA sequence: TGCGCCAGCAGCTTGACGGGGGGGCTCCCGTTCTTC. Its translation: CASSLTGGLPFF.

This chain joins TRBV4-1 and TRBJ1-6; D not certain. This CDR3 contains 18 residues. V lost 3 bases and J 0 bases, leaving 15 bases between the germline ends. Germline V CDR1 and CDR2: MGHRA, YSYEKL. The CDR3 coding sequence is TGCGCCAGCAGCCAGTTCGTGGAGGTTAGCTCCTATAATTCACCCCTCCACTTT. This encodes CASSQFVEVSSYNSPLHF.

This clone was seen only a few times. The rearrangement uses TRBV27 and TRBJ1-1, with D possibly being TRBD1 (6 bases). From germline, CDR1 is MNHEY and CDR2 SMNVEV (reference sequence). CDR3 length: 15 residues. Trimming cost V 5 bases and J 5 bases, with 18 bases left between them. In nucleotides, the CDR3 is TGTGCCAGCAGTCCTCTAGGGGGATGGACAACTGAAGCTTTCTTT. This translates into CASSPLGGWTTEAFF.